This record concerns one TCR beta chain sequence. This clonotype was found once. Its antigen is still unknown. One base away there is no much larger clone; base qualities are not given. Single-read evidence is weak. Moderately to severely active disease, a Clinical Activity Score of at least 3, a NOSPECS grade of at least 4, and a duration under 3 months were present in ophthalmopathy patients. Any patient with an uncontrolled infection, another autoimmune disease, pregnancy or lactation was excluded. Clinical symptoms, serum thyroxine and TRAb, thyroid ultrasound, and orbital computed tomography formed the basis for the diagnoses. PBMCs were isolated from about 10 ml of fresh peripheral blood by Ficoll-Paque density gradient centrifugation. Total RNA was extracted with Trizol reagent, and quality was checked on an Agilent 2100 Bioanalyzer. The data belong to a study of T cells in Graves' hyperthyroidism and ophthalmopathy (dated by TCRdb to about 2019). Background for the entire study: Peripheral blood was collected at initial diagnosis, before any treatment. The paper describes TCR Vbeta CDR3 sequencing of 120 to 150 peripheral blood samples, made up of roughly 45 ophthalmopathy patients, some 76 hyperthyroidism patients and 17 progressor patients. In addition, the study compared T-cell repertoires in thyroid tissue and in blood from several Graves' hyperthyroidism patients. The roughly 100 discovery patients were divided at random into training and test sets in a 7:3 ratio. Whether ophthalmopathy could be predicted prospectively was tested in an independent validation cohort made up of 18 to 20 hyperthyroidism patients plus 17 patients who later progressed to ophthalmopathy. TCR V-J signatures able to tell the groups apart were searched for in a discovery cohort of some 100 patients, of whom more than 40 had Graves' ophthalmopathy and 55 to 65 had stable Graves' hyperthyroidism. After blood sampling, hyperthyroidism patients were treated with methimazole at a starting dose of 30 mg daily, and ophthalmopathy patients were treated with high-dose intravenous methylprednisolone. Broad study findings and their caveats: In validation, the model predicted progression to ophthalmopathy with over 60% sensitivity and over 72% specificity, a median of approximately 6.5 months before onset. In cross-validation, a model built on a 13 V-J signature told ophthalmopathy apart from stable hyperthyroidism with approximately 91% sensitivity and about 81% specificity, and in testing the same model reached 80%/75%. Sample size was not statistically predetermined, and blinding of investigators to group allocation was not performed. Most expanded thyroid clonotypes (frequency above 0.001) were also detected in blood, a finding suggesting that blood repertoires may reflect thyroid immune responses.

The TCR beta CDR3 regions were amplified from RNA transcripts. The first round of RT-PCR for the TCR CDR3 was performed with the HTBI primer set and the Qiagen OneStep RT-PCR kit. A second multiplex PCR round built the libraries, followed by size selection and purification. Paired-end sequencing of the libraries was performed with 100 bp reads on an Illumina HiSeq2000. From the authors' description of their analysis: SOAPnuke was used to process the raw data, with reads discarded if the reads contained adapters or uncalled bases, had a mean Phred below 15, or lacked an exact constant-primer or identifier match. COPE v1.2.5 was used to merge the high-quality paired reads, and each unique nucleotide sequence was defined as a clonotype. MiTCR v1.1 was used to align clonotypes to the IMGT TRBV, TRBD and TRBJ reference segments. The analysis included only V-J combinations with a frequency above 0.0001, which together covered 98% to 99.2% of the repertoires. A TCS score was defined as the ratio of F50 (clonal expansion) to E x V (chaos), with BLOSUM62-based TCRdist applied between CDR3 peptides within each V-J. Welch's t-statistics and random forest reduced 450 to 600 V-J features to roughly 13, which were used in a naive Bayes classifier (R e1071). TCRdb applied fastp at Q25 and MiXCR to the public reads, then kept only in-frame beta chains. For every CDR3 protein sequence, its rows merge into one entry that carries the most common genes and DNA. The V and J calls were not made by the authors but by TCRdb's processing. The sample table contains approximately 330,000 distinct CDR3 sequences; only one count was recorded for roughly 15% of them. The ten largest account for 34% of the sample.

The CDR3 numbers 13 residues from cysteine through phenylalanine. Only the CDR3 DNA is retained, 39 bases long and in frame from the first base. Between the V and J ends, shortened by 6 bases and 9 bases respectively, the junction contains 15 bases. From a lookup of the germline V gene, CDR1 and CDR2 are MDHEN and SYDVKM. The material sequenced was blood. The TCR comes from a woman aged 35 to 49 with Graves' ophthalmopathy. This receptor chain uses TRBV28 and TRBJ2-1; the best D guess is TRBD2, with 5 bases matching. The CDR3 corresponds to CASSRDPYGEQFF. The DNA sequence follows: TGTGCCAGCAGCCGGGATCCGTATGGTGAGCAGTTCTTC. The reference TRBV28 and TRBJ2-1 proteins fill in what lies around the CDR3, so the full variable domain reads DVKVTQSSRYLVKRTGEKVFLECVQDMDHENMFWYRQDPGLGLRLIYFSYDVKMKEKGDIPEGYSVSREKKERFSLILESASTNQTSMYLCASSRDPYGEQFFGPGTRLTVL.